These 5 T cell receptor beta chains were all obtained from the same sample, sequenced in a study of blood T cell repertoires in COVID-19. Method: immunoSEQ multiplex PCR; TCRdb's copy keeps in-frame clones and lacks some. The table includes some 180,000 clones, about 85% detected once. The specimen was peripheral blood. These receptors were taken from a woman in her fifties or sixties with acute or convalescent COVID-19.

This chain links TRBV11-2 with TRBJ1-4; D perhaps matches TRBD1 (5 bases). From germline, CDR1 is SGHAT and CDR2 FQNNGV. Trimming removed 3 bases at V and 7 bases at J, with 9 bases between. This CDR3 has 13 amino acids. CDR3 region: CASSFLGAEKLFF. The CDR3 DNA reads TGTGCCAGCAGCTTCTTAGGGGCTGAAAAACTGTTTTTT.

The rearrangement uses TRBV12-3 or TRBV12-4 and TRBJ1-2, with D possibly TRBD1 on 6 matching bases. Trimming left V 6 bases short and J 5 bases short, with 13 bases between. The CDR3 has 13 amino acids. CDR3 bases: TGTGCCAGCAGCACAGGGATGGGGTATGGCTACACCTTC. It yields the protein CASSTGMGYGYTF.

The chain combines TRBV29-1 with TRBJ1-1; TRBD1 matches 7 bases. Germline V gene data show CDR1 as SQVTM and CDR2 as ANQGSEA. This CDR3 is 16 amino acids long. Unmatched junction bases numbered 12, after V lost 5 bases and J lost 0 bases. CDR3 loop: CSVKRGQGYMNTEAFF. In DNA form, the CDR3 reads TGCAGCGTTAAAAGGGGGCAGGGGTATATGAACACTGAAGCTTTCTTT.

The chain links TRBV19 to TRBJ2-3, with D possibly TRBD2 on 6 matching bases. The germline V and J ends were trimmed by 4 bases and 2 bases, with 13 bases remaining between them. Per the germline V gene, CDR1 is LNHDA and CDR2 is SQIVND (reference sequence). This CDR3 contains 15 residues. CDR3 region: CASSTSRDSTDTQYF. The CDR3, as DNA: TGTGCCAGTAGTACCTCCCGGGACTCCACAGATACGCAGTATTTT.

CDR3 sequence reads: CAWRTSGSRNEQFF. CDR3 bases: TGTGCCTGGAGGACTAGCGGGAGTCGGAATGAGCAGTTCTTC. V usage is TRBV30 and J usage is TRBJ2-1; 12 positions agree with TRBD2. The CDR3 extends over 14 amino acids. CDR1 and CDR2 (germline): GTSNPN, SVGIG (reference sequence). The V gene end was trimmed by 3 bases and the J gene end by 7 bases; junction bases not matched to a gene: 4.